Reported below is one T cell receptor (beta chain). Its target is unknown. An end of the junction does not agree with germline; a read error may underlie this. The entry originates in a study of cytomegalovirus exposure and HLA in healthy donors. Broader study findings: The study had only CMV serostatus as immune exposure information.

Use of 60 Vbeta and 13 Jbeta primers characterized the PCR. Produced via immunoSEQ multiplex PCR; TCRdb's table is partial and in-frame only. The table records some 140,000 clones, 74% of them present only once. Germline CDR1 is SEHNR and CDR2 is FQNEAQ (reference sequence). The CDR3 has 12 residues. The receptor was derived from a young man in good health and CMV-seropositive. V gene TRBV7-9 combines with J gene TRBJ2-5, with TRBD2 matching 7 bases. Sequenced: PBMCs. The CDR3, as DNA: TGTTCCAGCTACGCGGGAGCGGAGACCCAGTACTTC. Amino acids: CSSYAGAETQYF.